This note documents a single T cell receptor (beta chain) sequence. It has no known antigen specificity. No base-level quality is on record; no much larger clone is a single base apart. Each clonotype received, on average, around 9.6x coverage in deep resolution sequencing performed on a MiSeq, where the target depth lay between 1 in 1 million and 1 in 200,000 T cells. The immunoSEQ hsTCRB Kit was used to generate TCR beta libraries. Per the original workflow: The data were analyzed with ImmunoSEQ Analyzer and ImmunoSEQ Data Assistant, and V, D and J gene assignments followed IMGT definitions. Clonality was computed as one minus normalized Shannon entropy of productive rearrangement frequencies, ranging from 0 to 1. Only overrepresented clonotypes making up at least 0.05% of the repertoire of each patient were included in the public clonotype analysis. About twelve repertoires from age-matched healthy donors, obtained from immuneACCESS, served as clonality controls. This is the immuneACCESS table as TCRdb keeps it, with only in-frame sequences that have V and J called. A part of the clones is gone; compared with another copy, unresolved V genes explain less than half, and the rest is unexplained. The V and J calls and clone size come from that table; D and trimming were worked out from the DNA. The sample yields about 15,000 clones; approximately 80% were counted once. Over 15% of the sample is taken by the ten largest.

This specimen comes from a study of cytotoxic CD8 clonotypes in ibrutinib-treated CLL (dated by TCRdb to the early 2020s). In terms of the full investigation: The cohort had about a dozen relapsed/refractory and some 15 treatment-naive patients; some 17 were IGHV unmutated. Of the 90 or so participants in the trial, about 25 had longitudinal samples available. Cryopreserved peripheral blood mononuclear cells were collected at three points: before therapy, at response, and at either sustained remission or disease progression. Response samples were obtained after a median of approximately twelve months of treatment, with a range of about 6 to 36 months. Partial responses were observed in some 24 patients and complete responses in 2; after a median follow-up of 68 months, remission was maintained in 15 or so patients and progression was observed in approximately 12. On average, each sample yielded some 250,000 productive templates and 80,000 to 95,000 productive rearrangements.

For TCR beta library preparation, 1.5 to 2.5 micrograms of genomic DNA were extracted from the cryopreserved PBMCs. Longitudinal blood samples from CLL patients receiving ibrutinib monotherapy were subjected to high-throughput TCR beta sequencing. The patients took part in an open-label, single-center phase 2 trial of ibrutinib monotherapy. Findings and caveats that apply to the study as a whole: Baseline clonality was found to be higher than that of age-matched healthy donors and was strongly correlated with circulating CD8+ T-cell counts. Clonality rose at ibrutinib response, remained stable during sustained remission, and dropped back toward baseline at progression. Public clonotypes were rare and either shrank or stayed stable during treatment, and the rise in clonality at ibrutinib response reflected expansion of private clonotypes. Sustained-remission and progressing patients did not have matched sampling times, and lymph node repertoires were not examined.

In the germline V gene, CDR1 corresponds to SGHAT and CDR2 to FQNNGV. V is reduced by 1 base and J by 6 bases, leaving a spacing of 3 bases between them. The CDR3 measures 12 amino acids from cysteine to phenylalanine. Only the CDR3 region is kept as DNA, spanning 36 bases read in frame from base 1. The clonotype was recovered from a human donor with chronic lymphocytic leukemia. The rearrangement joined TRBV11-2 to TRBJ2-2, with the D segment identity uncertain. The sample here was PBMCs, taken before ibrutinib treatment. In nucleotide form, the sequence is TGTGCCAGCAGCTTAGCTGCCGGGGAGCTGTTTTTT. It is translated as CASSLAAGELFF.